The rows below give T cell receptor beta chains drawn from one sample of a study of vaccination and CD4 T cells after COVID-19. Which antigens these TCRs recognize remains unknown. TCRdb analysed the PCR reads with MiXCR anew, one entry per CDR3 protein. The sample shows tens of thousands of distinct CDR3 sequences, roughly 45% of them seen only once. The specimen was CD4+ T cells from blood, cultured in vitro. These receptors were taken from a human donor who had recovered from COVID-19. CDR3s include the opening cysteine and the closing phenylalanine or tryptophan. The D gene is left open where the match is weak. Clone size is stated in some rows and not others, as once, few, many or a class when expanded.

j_call clone_size v_call d_call cdr3_aa cdr3_nt
TRBJ1-2 NA TRBV12-3/TRBV12-4 NA CASSFLGPTSTF TGTGCCAGCAGTTTCCTGGGTCCTACGAGTACCTTC
TRBJ1-5 NA TRBV2 TRBD1 CASRVGTGGNQPQHF TGTGCCAGCAGGGTAGGGACAGGGGGAAATCAGCCCCAGCATTTT
TRBJ1-1 few TRBV29-1 NA CSVDHPSLNTEAFF TGCAGCGTTGATCATCCCTCATTAAACACTGAAGCTTTCTTT
TRBJ2-2 NA TRBV18 NA CASSPQGLNGELFF TGTGCCAGCTCACCACAGGGCTTAAACGGGGAGCTGTTTTTT
TRBJ2-1 NA TRBV7-8 NA CASSLEARYNEQFF TGTGCCAGCAGCTTAGAGGCTCGTTACAATGAGCAGTTCTTC
TRBJ1-2 few TRBV24-1 TRBD1 CATSGTNRGSGYTF TGTGCCACCAGTGGTACAAACAGGGGTTCTGGCTACACCTTC
TRBJ2-3 NA TRBV19 NA CASNRDVTDTQYF TGTGCCAGTAACCGGGACGTCACAGATACGCAGTATTTT
TRBJ2-1 NA TRBV6-1 TRBD2 CASSEVFGREQFF TGTGCCAGCAGTGAAGTGTTCGGGAGGGAGCAGTTCTTC
TRBJ2-7 NA TRBV6-1 NA CASSLDGTYEQYF TGTGCCAGCAGTCTGGACGGGACCTACGAGCAGTACTTC
TRBJ1-5 NA TRBV27 NA CASSYIYRVNQPQHF TGTGCCAGCAGTTACATATACAGGGTGAATCAGCCCCAGCATTTT
TRBJ2-1 NA TRBV10-1 TRBD1 CASRGQGSGEQFF TGCGCCAGCCGGGGACAGGGGTCGGGTGAGCAGTTCTTC
TRBJ1-5 NA TRBV27 TRBD1 CASSLSGTGALGSNQPQHF TGTGCCAGCAGTTTATCCGGGACAGGGGCCCTGGGGAGCAATCAGCCCCAGCATTTT
TRBJ2-3 once TRBV20-1 TRBD2 CSARGGSGRPSDTQYF TGCAGTGCCAGAGGTGGTAGCGGGAGGCCCAGTGATACGCAGTATTTT
TRBJ1-2 NA TRBV24-1 TRBD1 CATSDDRVGGYTF TGTGCCACCAGTGATGACAGGGTAGGAGGCTACACCTTC
TRBJ1-5 NA TRBV6-1 TRBD1 CASSRDRGRNQPQHF TGTGCCAGCAGTCGGGACAGGGGAAGGAATCAGCCCCAGCATTTT
TRBJ1-6 few TRBV20-1 TRBD1 CSAKTGDWTGASPLHF TGCAGTGCCAAAACTGGGGATTGGACAGGGGCCTCACCCCTCCACTTT
TRBJ2-3 NA TRBV7-2 NA CTSSLVGPDTQYF TGTACCAGCAGCTTAGTCGGTCCAGATACGCAGTATTTT
TRBJ2-5 NA TRBV20-1 NA CSAREGRAQQETQYF TGCAGTGCTAGAGAGGGAAGGGCCCAACAAGAGACCCAGTACTTC
TRBJ2-5 NA TRBV5-1 TRBD2 CASSARLAGGVETQYF TGCGCCAGCAGCGCACGACTAGCGGGAGGTGTGGAGACCCAGTACTTC
TRBJ2-6 few TRBV11-2 NA CASSKRDISSGANVLTF TGTGCCAGCAGCAAAAGGGACATTTCCTCTGGGGCCAACGTCCTGACTTTC
TRBJ1-1 few TRBV4-1 TRBD1 CASSRQGRGRITEAFF TGCGCCAGCTCCAGACAGGGACGGGGGAGGATCACTGAAGCTTTCTTT
TRBJ2-2 NA TRBV2 NA CASSDGRGTGELFF TGTGCCAGCAGTGACGGGCGGGGCACCGGGGAGCTGTTTTTT
TRBJ1-5 NA TRBV18 TRBD1 CASSPSGTGDGQPQHF TGTGCCAGCTCACCCTCCGGGACAGGGGACGGGCAGCCCCAGCATTTT
TRBJ2-7 NA TRBV12-5 TRBD1 CASGRDSLYYEQYF TGTGCTAGTGGCCGGGACAGTCTTTACTACGAGCAGTACTTC
TRBJ2-2 few TRBV6-4 NA CASSAIDTKNTGELFF TGTGCCAGCAGTGCCATCGACACTAAAAACACCGGGGAGCTGTTTTTT
TRBJ1-2 NA TRBV2 NA CASRADRRLSGYTF TGTGCCAGCAGGGCCGACCGACGGCTTTCTGGCTACACCTTC
TRBJ1-4 NA TRBV2 NA CASSGAGANEKLFF TGTGCCAGCAGTGGGGCAGGGGCCAATGAAAAACTGTTTTTT
TRBJ1-1 NA TRBV7-9 NA CASSLSRNTEAFF TGTGCCAGCAGCTTAAGTAGAAACACTGAAGCTTTCTTT
TRBJ2-3 NA TRBV6-2/TRBV6-3 TRBD2 CASSRGGATDTQYF TGTGCCAGCAGCCGCGGGGGGGCCACAGATACGCAGTATTTT
TRBJ1-3 NA TRBV10-3 NA CAITFDSSGNTIYF TGTGCCATCACCTTCGACTCCTCTGGAAACACCATATATTTT
TRBJ2-3 few TRBV12-3/TRBV12-4 TRBD2 CASSLRRGGSKDTQYF TGTGCCAGCAGTTTAAGGCGGGGGGGCTCGAAAGATACGCAGTATTTT
TRBJ1-5 few TRBV6-1 NA CASRPDRMDQPQHF TGTGCCAGCAGACCCGACAGGATGGATCAGCCCCAGCATTTT
TRBJ2-7 NA TRBV28 TRBD1 CASRDRNYEQYF TGTGCCAGCAGGGACAGGAACTACGAGCAGTACTTC
TRBJ1-6 few TRBV21-1 NA CASSNQPGQGYNSPLHF TGTGCCAGCAGCAATCAGCCGGGACAGGGATATAATTCACCCCTCCACTTT
TRBJ1-4 NA TRBV2 NA CASSYGGRLEKLFF TGTGCCAGCAGTTACGGGGGGAGGCTTGAAAAACTGTTTTTT
TRBJ2-5 NA TRBV6-1 NA CASRPGYRVETQYF TGTGCCAGCAGACCGGGTTACAGGGTAGAGACCCAGTACTTC
TRBJ2-1 once TRBV4-3 NA CASSQELYNEQFF TGCGCCAGCAGCCAAGAGCTTTACAATGAGCAGTTCTTC
TRBJ2-5 NA TRBV6-5 NA CASSSLRMETQYF TGTGCCAGCAGTTCTCTACGGATGGAGACCCAGTACTTC
TRBJ1-2 NA TRBV6-1 NA CARGGANTFYGYTF TGTGCCAGGGGGGGGGCTAACACCTTCTATGGCTACACCTTC
TRBJ2-2 NA TRBV6-1 TRBD2 CASSEQRGDTGELFF TGTGCCAGCAGTGAACAGCGGGGGGACACCGGGGAGCTGTTTTTT
TRBJ2-1 NA TRBV11-3 NA CASSFRGVNEQFF TGTGCCAGCAGCTTTAGGGGGGTCAATGAGCAGTTCTTC
TRBJ2-7 NA TRBV7-9 TRBD2 CASSLGAAGYEQYF TGTGCCAGCAGCTTAGGCGCAGCGGGATACGAGCAGTACTTC
TRBJ1-1 NA TRBV6-1 NA CASSPGTTNTFAKLAFF TGTGCCAGCAGTCCAGGGACAACAAATACGTTCGCGAAGTTGGCTTTCTTT
TRBJ2-5 NA TRBV7-7 NA CASSPRHQETQYF TGTGCCAGCAGCCCACGGCACCAAGAGACCCAGTACTTC
TRBJ2-2 NA TRBV4-1 NA CASSRRTENTGELFF TGCGCCAGCAGCCGAAGAACCGAGAACACCGGGGAGCTGTTTTTT
TRBJ2-3 NA TRBV5-4 NA CASSPAGGTDTQYF TGTGCCAGCAGCCCCGCAGGGGGCACAGATACGCAGTATTTT
TRBJ1-3 NA TRBV7-9 NA CASSLEQTVSGNTIYF TGTGCCAGCAGCTTAGAACAGACCGTCTCTGGAAACACCATATATTTT
TRBJ2-1 NA TRBV4-1 NA CASSQVSEGGAFF TGCGCCAGCAGCCAAGTATCCGAAGGGGGGGCGTTCTTC
TRBJ2-6 NA TRBV6-1 TRBD1 CASSTQGHTGANVLTF TGTGCCAGCAGTACACAGGGGCATACTGGGGCCAACGTCCTGACTTTC
TRBJ2-1 NA TRBV6-1 TRBD1 CASSERRGQQFF TGTGCCAGCAGTGAGCGCAGGGGGCAGCAGTTCTTC
TRBJ2-5 NA TRBV15 NA CDTSSPGTVVRETQYF TGTGACACCAGCAGTCCCGGGACGGTGGTTCGGGAGACCCAGTACTTC
TRBJ2-3 NA TRBV11-2 TRBD2 CASSYSAGGSDTQYF TGTGCCAGCAGCTACAGCGCCGGGGGGTCAGATACGCAGTATTTT
TRBJ2-1 few TRBV19 TRBD1 CASSHRTGTYNEQFF TGTGCCAGTAGTCATCGGACAGGGACCTACAATGAGCAGTTCTTC
TRBJ1-5 NA TRBV7-2 NA CASSLMPAPVFNQPQHF TGTGCCAGCAGCTTAATGCCCGCCCCGGTCTTCAATCAGCCCCAGCATTTT